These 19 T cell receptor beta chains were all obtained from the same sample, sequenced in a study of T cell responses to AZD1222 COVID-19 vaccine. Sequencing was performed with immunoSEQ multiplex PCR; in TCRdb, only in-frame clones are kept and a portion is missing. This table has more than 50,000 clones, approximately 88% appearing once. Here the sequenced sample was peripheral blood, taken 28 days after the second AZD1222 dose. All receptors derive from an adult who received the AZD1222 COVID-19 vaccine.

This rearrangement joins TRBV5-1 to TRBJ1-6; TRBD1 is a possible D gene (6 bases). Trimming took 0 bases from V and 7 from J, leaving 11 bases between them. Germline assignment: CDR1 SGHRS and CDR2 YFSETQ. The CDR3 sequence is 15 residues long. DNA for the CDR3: TGCGCCAGCAGCTTGGACAGGGCCGGGAATTCACCCCTCCACTTT. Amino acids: CASSLDRAGNSPLHF. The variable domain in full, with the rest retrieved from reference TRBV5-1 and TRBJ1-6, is KAGVTQTPRYLIKTRGQQVTLSCSPISGHRSVSWYQQTPGQGLQFLFEYFSETQRNKGNFPGRFSGRQFSNSRSEMNVSTLELGDSALYLCASSLDRAGNSPLHFGNGTRLTVT.

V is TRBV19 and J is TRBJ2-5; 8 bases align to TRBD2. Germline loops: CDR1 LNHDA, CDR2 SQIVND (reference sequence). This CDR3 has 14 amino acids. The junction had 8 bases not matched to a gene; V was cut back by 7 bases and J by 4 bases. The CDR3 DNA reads TGTGCCAGTACCCCGGGAGGGATGGGAGAGACCCAGTACTTC. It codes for CASTPGGMGETQYF.

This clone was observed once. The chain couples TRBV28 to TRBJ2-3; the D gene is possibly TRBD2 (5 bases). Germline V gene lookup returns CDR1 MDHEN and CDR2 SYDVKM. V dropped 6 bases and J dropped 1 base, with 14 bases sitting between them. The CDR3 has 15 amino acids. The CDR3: CASRRAGPGTDTQYF. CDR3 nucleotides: TGTGCCAGCAGGCGGGCCGGCCCTGGCACAGATACGCAGTATTTT.

This chain's CDR3 is CASSPGPGQYF. The DNA for the CDR3 is TGTGCCAGCAGCCCCGGGCCCGGGCAGTACTTC. The chain is built from TRBV7-8 and TRBJ2-7, with D unclear. The germline V gene has CDR1 SGHVS and CDR2 FQNEAQ. This CDR3 has 11 amino acids. Trimming stripped 5 bases from V and 9 bases from J, with 11 bases between.

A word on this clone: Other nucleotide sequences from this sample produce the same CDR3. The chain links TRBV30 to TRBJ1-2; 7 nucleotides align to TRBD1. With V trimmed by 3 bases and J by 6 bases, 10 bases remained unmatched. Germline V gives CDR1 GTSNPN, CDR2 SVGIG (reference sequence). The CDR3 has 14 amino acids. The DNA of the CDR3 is TGTGCCTGGAGCGCTCCCGGCCAGGGGGATGGCTACACCTTC. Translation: CAWSAPGQGDGYTF.

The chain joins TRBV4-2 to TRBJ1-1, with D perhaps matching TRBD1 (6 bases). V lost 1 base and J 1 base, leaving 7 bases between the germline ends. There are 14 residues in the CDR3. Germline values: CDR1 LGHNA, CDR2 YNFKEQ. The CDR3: CASSQAGANTEAFF. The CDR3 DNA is TGTGCCAGCAGCCAAGCAGGGGCGAACACTGAAGCTTTCTTT.

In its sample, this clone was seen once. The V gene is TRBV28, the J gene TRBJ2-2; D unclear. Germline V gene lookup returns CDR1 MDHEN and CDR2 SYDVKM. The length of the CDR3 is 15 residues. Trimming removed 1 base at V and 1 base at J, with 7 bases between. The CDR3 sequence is CASSLYLRNTGELFF. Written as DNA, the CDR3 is TGTGCCAGCAGTTTATACCTCAGGAACACCGGGGAGCTGTTTTTT.

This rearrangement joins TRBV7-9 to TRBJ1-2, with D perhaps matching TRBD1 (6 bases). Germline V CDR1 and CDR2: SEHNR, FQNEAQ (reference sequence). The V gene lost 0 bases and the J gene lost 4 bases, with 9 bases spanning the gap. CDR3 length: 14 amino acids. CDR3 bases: TGTGCCAGCAGCTTAGCGGGGGGGCCCTATGGCTACACCTTC. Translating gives CASSLAGGPYGYTF.

This CDR3 reads CASSLVLVGRNTGELFF. CDR3 in DNA: TGTGCCAGCAGCTTAGTTCTAGTGGGCCGTAACACCGGGGAGCTGTTTTTT. This chain joins TRBV11-2 and TRBJ2-2; D gene uncertain. V was pared by 1 base and J by 2 bases, with 14 bases between. CDR3 length equals 17 residues. Looked up from germline, CDR1 is SGHAT and CDR2 is FQNNGV.

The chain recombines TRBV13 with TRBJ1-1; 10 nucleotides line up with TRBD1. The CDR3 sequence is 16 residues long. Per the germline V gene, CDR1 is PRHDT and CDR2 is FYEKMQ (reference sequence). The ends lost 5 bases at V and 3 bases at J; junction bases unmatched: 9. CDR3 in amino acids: CASSPPGTGADTEAFF. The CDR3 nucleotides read TGTGCCAGCAGCCCCCCCGGGACAGGGGCCGACACTGAAGCTTTCTTT.

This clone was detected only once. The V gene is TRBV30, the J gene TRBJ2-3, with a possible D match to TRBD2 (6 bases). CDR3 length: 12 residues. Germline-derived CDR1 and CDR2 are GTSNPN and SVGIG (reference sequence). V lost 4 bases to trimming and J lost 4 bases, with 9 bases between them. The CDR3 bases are TGTGCCTGGACCGGGAGCGCAGATACGCAGTATTTT. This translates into CAWTGSADTQYF. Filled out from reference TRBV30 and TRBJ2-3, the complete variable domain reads SQTIHQWPATLVQPVGSPLSLECTVEGTSNPNLYWYRQAAGRGLQLLFYSVGIGQISSEVPQNLSASRPQDRQFILSSKKLLLSDSGFYLCAWTGSADTQYFGPGTRLTVL.

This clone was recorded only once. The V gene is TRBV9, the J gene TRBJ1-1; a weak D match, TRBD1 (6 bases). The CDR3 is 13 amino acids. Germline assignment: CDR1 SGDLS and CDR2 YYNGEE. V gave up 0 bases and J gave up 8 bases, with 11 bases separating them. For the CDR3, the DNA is TGTGCCAGCAGCGTAGATCTCAGGGGCGAAGCTTTCTTT. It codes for CASSVDLRGEAFF.

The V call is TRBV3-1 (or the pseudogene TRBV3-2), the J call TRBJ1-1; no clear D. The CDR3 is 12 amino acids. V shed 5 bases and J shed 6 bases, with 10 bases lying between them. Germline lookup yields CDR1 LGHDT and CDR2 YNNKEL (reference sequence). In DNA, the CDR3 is TGTGCCAGCAGCTTTAGCAGCGCTGAAGCTTTCTTT. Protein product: CASSFSSAEAFF.

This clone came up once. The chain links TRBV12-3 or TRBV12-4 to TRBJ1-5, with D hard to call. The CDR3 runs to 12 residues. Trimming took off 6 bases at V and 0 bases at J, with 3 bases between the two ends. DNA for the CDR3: TGTGCCAGCAGGAATAGCAATCAGCCCCAGCATTTT. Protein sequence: CASRNSNQPQHF.

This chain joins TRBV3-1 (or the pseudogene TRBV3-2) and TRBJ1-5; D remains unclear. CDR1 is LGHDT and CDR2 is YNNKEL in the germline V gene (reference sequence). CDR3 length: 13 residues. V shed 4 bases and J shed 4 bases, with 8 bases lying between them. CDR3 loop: CASSLLGNQPQHF. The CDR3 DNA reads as TGTGCCAGCAGCCTCCTTGGGAATCAGCCCCAGCATTTT.

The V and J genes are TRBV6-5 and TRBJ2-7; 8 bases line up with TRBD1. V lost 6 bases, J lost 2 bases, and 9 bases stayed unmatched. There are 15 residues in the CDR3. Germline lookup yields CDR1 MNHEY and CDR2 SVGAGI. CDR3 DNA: TGTGCCAGCAGCTTTGTGACAGGGGAGGCCTACGAGCAGTACTTC. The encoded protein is CASSFVTGEAYEQYF.

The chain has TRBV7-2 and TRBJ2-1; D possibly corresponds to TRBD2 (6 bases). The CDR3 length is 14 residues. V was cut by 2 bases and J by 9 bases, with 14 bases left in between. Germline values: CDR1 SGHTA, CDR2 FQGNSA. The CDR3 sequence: CASSLKLAHGEQFF. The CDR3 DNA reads TGTGCCAGCAGCTTAAAACTAGCTCACGGTGAGCAGTTCTTC. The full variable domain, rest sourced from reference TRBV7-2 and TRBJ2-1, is GAGVSQSPSNKVTEKGKDVELRCDPISGHTALYWYRQSLGQGLEFLIYFQGNSAPDKSGLPSDRFSAERTGGSVSTLTIQRTQQEDSAVYLCASSLKLAHGEQFFGPGTRLTVL.

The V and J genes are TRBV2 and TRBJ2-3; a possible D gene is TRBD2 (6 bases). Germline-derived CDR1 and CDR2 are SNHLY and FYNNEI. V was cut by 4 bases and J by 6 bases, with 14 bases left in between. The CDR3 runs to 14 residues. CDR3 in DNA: TGTGCCAGCAGTGGCCGTGGGGGGTCGGATACGCAGTATTTT. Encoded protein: CASSGRGGSDTQYF.

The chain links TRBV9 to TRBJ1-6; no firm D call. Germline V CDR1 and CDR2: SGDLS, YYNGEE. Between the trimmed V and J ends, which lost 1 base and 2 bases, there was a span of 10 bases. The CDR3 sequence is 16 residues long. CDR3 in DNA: TGTGCCAGCAGCGTACAGGCGGTGCCCTATAATTCACCCCTCCACTTT. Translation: CASSVQAVPYNSPLHF.